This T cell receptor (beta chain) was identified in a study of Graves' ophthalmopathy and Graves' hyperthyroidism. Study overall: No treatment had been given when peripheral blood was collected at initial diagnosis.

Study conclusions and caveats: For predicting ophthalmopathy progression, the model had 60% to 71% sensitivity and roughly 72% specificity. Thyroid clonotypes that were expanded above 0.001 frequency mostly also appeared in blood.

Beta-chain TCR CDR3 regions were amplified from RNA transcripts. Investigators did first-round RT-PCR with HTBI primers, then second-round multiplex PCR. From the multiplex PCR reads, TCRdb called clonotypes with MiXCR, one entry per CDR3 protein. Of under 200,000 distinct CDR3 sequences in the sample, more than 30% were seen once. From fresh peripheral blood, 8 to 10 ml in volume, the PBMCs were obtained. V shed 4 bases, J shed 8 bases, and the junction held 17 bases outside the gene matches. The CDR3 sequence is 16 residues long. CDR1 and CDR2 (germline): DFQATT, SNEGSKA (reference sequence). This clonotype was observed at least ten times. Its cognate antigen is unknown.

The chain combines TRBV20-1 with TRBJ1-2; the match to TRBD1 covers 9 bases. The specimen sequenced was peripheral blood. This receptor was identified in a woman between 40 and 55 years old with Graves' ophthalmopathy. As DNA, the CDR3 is TGCAGTGCTATGGCTACGGGCCTACAGGGGGCGCGAGGCTACACCTTC. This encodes CSAMATGLQGARGYTF.